This entry lists 24 T cell receptor beta chains sequenced from one sample in a study of cytomegalovirus exposure and HLA in healthy donors. Both 60 Vbeta primers and 13 Jbeta primers went into the PCR. Assay used: immunoSEQ multiplex PCR; TCRdb lists only in-frame clones, some missing. The sample lists more than 140,000 clones, approximately 80% occurring once. Sequences were obtained from PBMCs. Source of these receptors: a man aged 30 to 39 in good health and CMV-seropositive.

The chain employs TRBV10-3 and TRBJ2-2; D is uncertain. The CDR3 has 13 residues. Trimming took 4 bases from V and 7 from J, leaving 10 bases between them. Germline CDR1 reads ENHRY; CDR2 reads SYGVKD. CDR3 sequence: CAISGPLFGELFF. CDR3 sequence (DNA): TGTGCCATCAGTGGGCCTTTATTCGGGGAGCTGTTTTTT.

CDR3 protein: CASSLRSLLTGELFF. In DNA form, the CDR3 reads TGTGCCAGCAGCTTACGCAGTCTGCTCACCGGGGAGCTGTTTTTT. V is TRBV7-9 and J is TRBJ2-2; the D is unclear. With 2 bases removed from V and 4 bases from J, the gap between germline ends came to 11 bases. The CDR3 consists of 15 residues. Looked up from germline, CDR1 is SEHNR and CDR2 is FQNEAQ (reference sequence).

The CDR3 spells CASSKGTGQAVEQYF. The CDR3 DNA reads TGTGCCAGCAGCAAAGGGACAGGGCAAGCGGTTGAGCAGTACTTC. The chain recombines TRBV7-9 with TRBJ2-7, with TRBD1 identical over 9 bases. Germline trimming cut 5 bases from V and 7 bases from J; bases unmatched to any gene: 12. The germline CDR1 and CDR2 sequences are SEHNR and FQNEAQ (reference sequence). CDR3 length: 15 residues.

The CDR3 region has the DNA TGTGCCAGCAGCCCATTCGTGGGAGACTCAAACTATGGCTACACCTTC. Amino acids: CASSPFVGDSNYGYTF. The chain combines TRBV7-9 with TRBJ1-2; D is undetermined. Trimming removed 5 bases from V and 2 bases from J, with 18 bases in between. Germline V CDR1 and CDR2: SEHNR, FQNEAQ (reference sequence). The CDR3 runs 16 residues.

The CDR3 protein is CASSQLLGLAGVSADTQYF. The CDR3 coding sequence is TGCGCCAGCAGCCAATTACTGGGACTAGCGGGAGTTAGTGCAGATACGCAGTATTTT. The rearrangement joins TRBV4-1 to TRBJ2-3, with TRBD2 matching 14 bases. Germline CDR1 reads MGHRA; CDR2 reads YSYEKL. The V segment lost 2 bases and the J segment 4 bases; nucleotides outside the gene matches: 11. The CDR3 contains 19 residues.

The V call is TRBV30, the J call TRBJ2-1; maybe TRBD2 (6 bases). Germline V lookup: CDR1 GTSNPN, CDR2 SVGIG (reference sequence). V lost 4 bases and J 0 bases, leaving 13 bases between the germline ends. The CDR3 runs to 15 residues. The CDR3 sequence is CAWTSGSFSYNEQFF. The CDR3 DNA is TGTGCCTGGACTTCCGGGAGCTTCTCCTACAATGAGCAGTTCTTC.

This rearrangement joins TRBV27 to TRBJ2-2, with TRBD1 matching over 11 bases. CDR1 and CDR2 from the germline V gene are MNHEY and SMNVEV (reference sequence). With V trimmed by 5 bases and J by 1 base, 3 bases remained unmatched. This CDR3 is 16 amino acids long. This chain's CDR3 is CASSQGTGGNTGELFF. Here the CDR3 DNA reads TGTGCCAGCAGTCAGGGGACAGGGGGGAACACCGGGGAGCTGTTTTTT.

The chain combines TRBV7-8 with TRBJ2-4; D uncertain. The CDR3 is 16 amino acids. Germline lookup yields CDR1 SGHVS and CDR2 FQNEAQ. Trimming removed 4 bases from V and 0 bases from J, with 13 bases in between. The CDR3 loop is CASSSRSNLAKNIQYF. The CDR3 DNA sequence: TGTGCCAGCAGCTCCCGCTCTAACTTAGCCAAAAACATTCAGTACTTC.

The gene calls are TRBV18 and TRBJ1-5; 7 nucleotides agree with TRBD1. The V gene end was trimmed by 5 bases and the J gene end by 7 bases; junction bases not matched to a gene: 8. CDR3 length: 14 amino acids. CDR1 and CDR2 (germline): KGHSH, LQKENI. The CDR3 DNA follows: TGTGCCAGCTCAAAGGGACAGAGGGAGCAGCCCCAGCATTTT. Amino acid sequence: CASSKGQREQPQHF. Filled out from reference TRBV18 and TRBJ1-5, the complete variable domain reads NAGVMQNPRHLVRRRGQEARLRCSPMKGHSHVYWYRQLPEEGLKFMVYLQKENIIDESGMPKERFSAEFPKEGPSILRIQQVVRGDSAAYFCASSKGQREQPQHFGDGTRLSIL.

V is TRBV6-1 and J is TRBJ2-3; no definite D call. The germline V and J ends were trimmed by 2 bases and 5 bases, with 2 bases remaining between them. Germline loops: CDR1 MNHNS, CDR2 SASEGT. There are 11 residues in the CDR3. CDR3 loop: CASSELDTQYF. CDR3 nucleotide sequence: TGTGCCAGCAGTGAACTAGATACGCAGTATTTT.

This clone was counted between two and nine times. The J gene is TRBJ1-6, the V gene TRBV30; no definite D call. Germline V gene data show CDR1 as GTSNPN and CDR2 as SVGIG (reference sequence). Trimming shortened V by 5 bases and J by 1 base, and 9 bases separated the two germline ends. CDR3 length equals 14 residues. CDR3 residues: CAWVEQSYNSPLHF. The CDR3 coding sequence is TGTGCCTGGGTGGAGCAGTCCTATAATTCACCCCTCCACTTT. The whole variable domain, remainder taken from reference TRBV30 and TRBJ1-6, is SQTIHQWPATLVQPVGSPLSLECTVEGTSNPNLYWYRQAAGRGLQLLFYSVGIGQISSEVPQNLSASRPQDRQFILSSKKLLLSDSGFYLCAWVEQSYNSPLHFGNGTRLTVT.

This clone has only a few counts. The rearrangement links TRBV4-2 to TRBJ2-1; TRBD2 matches 7 bases. The CDR3 loop spans 16 amino acids. Germline V lookup: CDR1 LGHNA, CDR2 YNFKEQ. The J segment lost 4 bases and the V segment lost 3 bases, leaving 9 bases of the junction unmatched. CDR3 loop: CASSQARTRDYNEQFF. CDR3 coding DNA: TGTGCCAGCAGCCAGGCCAGGACTAGGGATTACAATGAGCAGTTCTTC.

The J gene is TRBJ1-5, the V gene TRBV28; 9 nucleotides match TRBD1. With V trimmed by 7 bases and J by 12 bases, 13 bases remained unmatched. CDR1 and CDR2 (germline): MDHEN, SYDVKM. The CDR3 runs to 14 residues. CDR3 protein: CASTRDRVDGGQHF. In nucleotides, the CDR3 is TGTGCCAGCACCCGGGACAGGGTTGATGGGGGCCAGCATTTT.

The chain couples TRBV28 to TRBJ2-1; TRBD2 matches at 9 bases. V gave up 7 bases and J gave up 9 bases; unmatched junction bases: 16. Germline CDR1 MDHEN, CDR2 SYDVKM. This CDR3 has 16 residues. The CDR3: CASTLGVAGVQGEQFF. CDR3 nucleotide sequence: TGTGCCAGCACTCTAGGAGTAGCGGGAGTCCAGGGTGAGCAGTTCTTC.

V usage is TRBV2 and J usage is TRBJ2-7; 8 bases align to TRBD2. In germline, CDR1 is SNHLY, CDR2 FYNNEI. The junction had 8 bases not matched to a gene; V was cut back by 7 bases and J by 3 bases. This CDR3 contains 14 residues. The CDR3, as DNA: TGTGCCAGCACTCCGGAGCGGGGGAACTACGAGCAGTACTTC. This codes for CASTPERGNYEQYF.

The CDR3 nucleotides are TGTGCCTGGAGTGTCGACAGGGTCTCACCCCTCCACTTT. This sequence encodes CAWSVDRVSPLHF. V is TRBV30 and J is TRBJ1-6; 7 bases agree with TRBD1. Unmatched junction bases numbered 3, after V lost 0 bases and J lost 10 bases. The CDR3 runs 13 residues. Germline loops: CDR1 GTSNPN, CDR2 SVGIG (reference sequence).

This clone is a singleton in its sample. The CDR3 loop is CSVEDKPEGQGAYEQYF. CDR3 DNA: TGCAGCGTTGAGGATAAACCAGAGGGACAGGGAGCATACGAGCAGTACTTC. The chain couples TRBV29-1 to TRBJ2-7, with 9 bases aligning to TRBD1. The germline V gene encodes CDR1 SQVTM and CDR2 ANQGSEA. The CDR3 runs to 17 residues. V dropped 3 bases and J dropped 4; count of bases not matched to a gene: 16.

The chain couples TRBV7-6 to TRBJ2-1; D unclear. Germline CDR1 SGHVS, CDR2 FNYEAQ. The CDR3 spans 13 residues. V lost 5 bases and J 0 bases, leaving 5 bases between the germline ends. In DNA form, the CDR3 reads TGTGCCAGCAGCCCTAGCTCCTACAATGAGCAGTTCTTC. It encodes CASSPSSYNEQFF.

This sequence joins TRBV19 and TRBJ1-5, with 7 bases aligning to TRBD1. Germline-derived CDR1 and CDR2 are LNHDA and SQIVND (reference sequence). Unmatched junction bases numbered 10, after V lost 8 bases and J lost 6 bases. The CDR3 consists of 14 residues. CDR3 coding DNA: TGTGCCAGTCGACAGGGAGAATTAGGTCAGCCCCAGCATTTT. It is translated as CASRQGELGQPQHF.

The chain combines TRBV6-5 with TRBJ1-2; 8 nucleotides line up with TRBD1. This CDR3 contains 14 residues. V lost 5 bases and J lost 8; bases outside the gene matches: 10. Germline assignment: CDR1 MNHEY and CDR2 SVGAGI. The CDR3 sequence is CASSRKTGDRGYTF. The CDR3 coding sequence is TGTGCCAGCAGTCGAAAGACAGGGGATCGAGGCTACACCTTC.

The rearrangement uses TRBV6-5 and TRBJ1-6; 10 bases match TRBD1. CDR1 MNHEY and CDR2 SVGAGI come from the germline V gene. The ends lost 4 bases at V and 6 bases at J; junction bases unmatched: 6. The CDR3 contains 16 residues. CDR3 nucleotides: TGTGCCAGCAGTTCCGCCCGGGACAGGGGTAATTCACCCCTCCACTTT. Residues: CASSSARDRGNSPLHF.

This rearrangement joins TRBV7-8 to TRBJ1-1, with TRBD1 matching 7 bases. Germline assignment: CDR1 SGHVS and CDR2 FQNEAQ. V was clipped by 4 bases and J by 0 bases; unmatched bases: 2. The CDR3 consists of 14 residues. The CDR3 spells CASSWGQMNTEAFF. CDR3 nucleotide sequence: TGTGCCAGCAGCTGGGGACAGATGAACACTGAAGCTTTCTTT. The full variable domain, its missing parts supplied by reference TRBV7-8 and TRBJ1-1, is GAGVSQSPRYKVAKRGQDVALRCDPISGHVSLFWYQQALGQGPEFLTYFQNEAQLDKSGLPSDRFFAERPEGSVSTLKIQRTQQEDSAVYLCASSWGQMNTEAFFGQGTRLTVV.

The genes are TRBV7-9 and TRBJ2-3; 13 bases fit TRBD2. The ends lost 7 bases at V and 1 base at J; junction bases unmatched: 8. The CDR3 runs 17 residues. In germline, CDR1 is SEHNR, CDR2 FQNEAQ (reference sequence). The CDR3 reads CASTPPGTSGGTDTQYF. For the CDR3, the DNA is TGTGCCAGCACCCCTCCCGGGACTAGCGGGGGCACAGATACGCAGTATTTT.

CDR3 amino acids: CASSESAGGSGGTNEQFF. The CDR3 DNA reads as TGCGCCAGCAGTGAGTCCGCGGGGGGTAGCGGGGGGACAAATGAGCAGTTCTTC. The chain joins TRBV10-1 to TRBJ2-1; 10 bases line up with TRBD2. The CDR3 extends over 18 amino acids. Germline V CDR1 and CDR2: WNHNN, SYGVQD (reference sequence). The J segment lost 7 bases and the V segment lost 0 bases, leaving 12 bases of the junction unmatched.